These T cell receptor beta chains were read from a single sample in a study of T cell responses to AZD1222 COVID-19 vaccine. The assay was immunoSEQ multiplex PCR, and TCRdb's table has in-frame clones only and misses some. The data contain some 150,000 clones, about 90% of them singletons. The source was peripheral blood, collected 28 days after the second AZD1222 dose. The receptors come from an adult who received the AZD1222 COVID-19 vaccine. The CDR3 runs from the conserved cysteine through the conserved F or W. A D gene is named only where the DNA matches it firmly. Clone size is shown for a subset of rows, as once, few, many or a class of expanded clone.

J,D,V,size,DNA,CDR3
TRBJ1-2,-,TRBV30,-,TGTGCCTGGAGTGGAGGGATTGGCTACACCTTC,CAWSGGIGYTF
TRBJ1-1,-,TRBV15,few,TGTGCCACCAGCAGAGATCAGGGCACCTCGAACACTGAAGCTTTCTTT,CATSRDQGTSNTEAFF
TRBJ2-3,-,TRBV7-3,once,TGTGCCAGCAGCTCTGGCGCAGATACGCAGTATTTT,CASSSGADTQYF
TRBJ1-1,-,TRBV5-6,-,TGTGCCAGCAGCTTGTTTGGGCCCACTGAAGCTTTCTTT,CASSLFGPTEAFF
TRBJ2-2,TRBD2,TRBV5-1,-,TGCGCCAGTCGGCTGGCGGGGGGTAACACCGGGGAGCTGTTTTTT,CASRLAGGNTGELFF
TRBJ2-1,-,TRBV19,-,TGTGCCAGTAGTATCGGAGAACCCCGCCTTTATCCGGAGCAGTTCTTC,CASSIGEPRLYPEQFF
TRBJ1-1,TRBD1,TRBV27,-,TGTGCCAGCAGTTTAAGCAGGGGGCCTGACTTCGGCACTGAAGCTTTCTTT,CASSLSRGPDFGTEAFF
TRBJ1-6,TRBD1,TRBV28,-,TGTGCCAGCAGGCGGACAGGGGGCTATTCACCCCTCCACTTT,CASRRTGGYSPLHF
TRBJ2-5,-,TRBV15,-,TGTGCCACCAGCAGAGCCCACGGGGGACGAAATCTCACCCAGTACTTC,CATSRAHGGRNLTQYF
TRBJ1-5,-,TRBV19,-,TGTGCCAGTAGTATAGGAGCCGGCAGGGGCGATCAGCCCCAGCATTTT,CASSIGAGRGDQPQHF
TRBJ1-2,-,TRBV6-1,once,TGTGCCAGCAGTGATCCAGGGAAGGGCTACACCTTC,CASSDPGKGYTF
TRBJ1-3,TRBD1,TRBV4-3,-,TGCGCCAGCAGCCAACAGGGGGCCACTTTCTCTGGAAACACCATATATTTT,CASSQQGATFSGNTIYF
TRBJ1-2,TRBD1,TRBV27,-,TGTGCCAGCAGCTCATCAGGGGGCGGGGGCTATGGCTACACCTTC,CASSSSGGGGYGYTF
TRBJ2-5,-,TRBV18,-,TGTGCCAGCTCACCAGGAGGCAGGAGCTCCGGGACCCAGTACTTC,CASSPGGRSSGTQYF
TRBJ1-5,-,TRBV4-3,-,TGCGCCAGCAGCCCACAGGGAGACAATCAGCCCCAGCATTTT,CASSPQGDNQPQHF
TRBJ1-4,-,TRBV6-5,-,TGTGCCACCGCAGGCCCCGCACTTGAAAAACTGTTTTTT,CATAGPALEKLFF
TRBJ2-5,TRBD1,TRBV7-9,-,TGTGCCAGCAGCTTACCCACCGGGACAGGGTGGGAGACCCAGTACTTC,CASSLPTGTGWETQYF
TRBJ2-1,-,TRBV4-1,-,TGCGCCAGCGGTACAACAAATGAGCAGTTCTTC,CASGTTNEQFF
TRBJ1-6,TRBD1,TRBV28,-,TGTGCCAGCAGTTTATGGGCAGGGGGAAGCGATTCACCCCTCCACTTT,CASSLWAGGSDSPLHF
TRBJ2-1,TRBD2,TRBV24-1,-,TGTGCCACCAGTGATTTCCATGGGACTAGCGTAAATGAGCAGTTCTTC,CATSDFHGTSVNEQFF
TRBJ2-3,-,TRBV6-8,-,TGTGCCAGCAGTCCGCGCTGGGGAGGCCCTACAGATACGCAGTATTTT,CASSPRWGGPTDTQYF
TRBJ2-7,TRBD2,TRBV7-9,-,TGTGCCAGCAGCTTAGGACTAGCGGGAGGCTACGAGCAGTACTTC,CASSLGLAGGYEQYF
TRBJ2-3,-,TRBV7-2,-,TGTGCCAGCAGCTTAGCGGCTAGCACAGATACGCAGTATTTT,CASSLAASTDTQYF
TRBJ1-6,-,TRBV5-5,-,TGTGCCAGCAGTCCGGTGGCCAAGGGAAACTCACCCCTCCACTTT,CASSPVAKGNSPLHF
TRBJ2-1,TRBD2,TRBV13,-,TGTGCCAGCAGCTCCCCTTTCGAGCGGGACTTAGGTAATGAGCAGTTCTTC,CASSSPFERDLGNEQFF
TRBJ1-3,-,TRBV9,few,TGTGCCAGCAGCGTAGTTGCAGGGAGGACCTCTGGAAACACCATATATTTT,CASSVVAGRTSGNTIYF
TRBJ2-7,TRBD1,TRBV11-2,few,TGTGCCAGCAGGTGGGGGACAGGAAACTACGAGCAGTACTTC,CASRWGTGNYEQYF
TRBJ2-3,TRBD2,TRBV28,few,TGTGCCAGCAGTGGGGGGAGAGTAGCGGGAGGGCTTAGCACAGATACGCAGTATTTT,CASSGGRVAGGLSTDTQYF
TRBJ2-2,TRBD1,TRBV5-1,-,TGCGCCAGCAGCGCAAACAGGGGGAACACCGGGGAGCTGTTTTTT,CASSANRGNTGELFF
TRBJ2-1,TRBD2,TRBV2,-,TGTGCCAGCAGTGTCACAGCGGGAGGGTACAATGAGCAGTTCTTC,CASSVTAGGYNEQFF
TRBJ1-1,-,TRBV18,-,TGTGCCAGCTCAGATCTACCCGCGGCGAACACTGAAGCTTTCTTT,CASSDLPAANTEAFF
TRBJ1-1,-,TRBV9,-,TGTGCCAGCAGCGTAAGTACAGCGAGCACTGAAGCTTTCTTT,CASSVSTASTEAFF
TRBJ1-2,-,TRBV19,-,TGTGCCAGTAGTATTGGGGAAGGAGGCGGCTACACCTTC,CASSIGEGGGYTF
TRBJ1-1,-,TRBV23-1,-,TGCGCCAGCAGTCAATTCCACGACCTCATATATACTCATGAAGCTTTCTTT,CASSQFHDLIYTHEAFF
TRBJ2-3,TRBD2,TRBV5-4,-,TGTGCCGGCAGCTTAGGCGGGAGGGCCGGAGATACGCAGTATTTT,CAGSLGGRAGDTQYF
TRBJ2-7,-,TRBV5-1,-,TGCGCCAGCAGCTCCGGCCCCGGAGGGTCATCCGAGCAGTACTTC,CASSSGPGGSSEQYF
TRBJ2-7,-,TRBV5-1,-,TGCGCCAGCAGCGATACCTACGAGCAGTACTTC,CASSDTYEQYF
TRBJ2-7,TRBD1,TRBV3-1/TRBV3-2,once,TGTGCCAGCAGCCAAGGGGGGACAGGGGCCTACGAGCAGTACTTC,CASSQGGTGAYEQYF
TRBJ2-3,TRBD2,TRBV18,-,TGTGCCAGCTCATCACTGCGGACTAGCGTAAGCACAGATACGCAGTATTTT,CASSSLRTSVSTDTQYF
TRBJ2-1,TRBD2,TRBV19,-,TGTGCCAGTAGTATCAGCGGGAGGGCCCATGAGCAGTTCTTC,CASSISGRAHEQFF
TRBJ1-5,-,TRBV19,few,TGTGCCAGTAGTATCAGTCCCGGGAGTCCGGGCCAGCATTTT,CASSISPGSPGQHF
TRBJ2-5,-,TRBV19,-,TGTGCCAGTAGTATAAGGGACCAAGAGACCCAGTACTTC,CASSIRDQETQYF
TRBJ2-2,-,TRBV5-6,-,TGTGCCACCGGGGAGGGGGCGAACACCGGGGAGCTGTTTTTT,CATGEGANTGELFF
TRBJ2-3,-,TRBV4-1,-,TGCGCCAGCAGGAAATTGGGCACAGATACGCAGTATTTT,CASRKLGTDTQYF
TRBJ1-5,-,TRBV30,once,TGTGCCTGGAGATCCGGGACGAGCAATCAGCCCCAGCATTTT,CAWRSGTSNQPQHF
TRBJ1-2,-,TRBV5-1,-,TGCGCCAGCAGCTTGAAAGGCCCCCAGGCAGGGGATGGCTATGGCTACACCTTC,CASSLKGPQAGDGYGYTF
TRBJ2-2,TRBD2,TRBV7-3,-,TGTGCCAGCAGCTCCCTAGCCGGCGGGAGGGCCCCCGGGGAGCTGTTTTTT,CASSSLAGGRAPGELFF
TRBJ2-7,TRBD2,TRBV28,-,TGTGCCAGCGGCTCTTCCGGGACTACTTACGAGCAGTACTTC,CASGSSGTTYEQYF
TRBJ2-2,TRBD2,TRBV5-1,-,TGCGCCAGCAGCTCCACCGGGACTAGCTCTGCCGGGGAGCTGTTTTTT,CASSSTGTSSAGELFF
TRBJ2-7,-,TRBV28,-,TGTGCCAGCAGTTTATTCTGGTCGACTGGGGGTTTCGTCTACGAGCAGTACTTC,CASSLFWSTGGFVYEQYF
TRBJ2-1,TRBD2,TRBV28,-,TGTGCCAGCTGGCCTAGCGGAAACAGGTATGAGCAGTTCTTC,CASWPSGNRYEQFF
TRBJ1-5,TRBD1,TRBV5-5,-,TGTGCCAGCAGGTGGGGACAGCTTTATAGCAATCAGCCCCAGCATTTT,CASRWGQLYSNQPQHF
TRBJ2-7,TRBD1,TRBV7-2,-,TGTGCCAGCAGCTTAATCAGGGGGAACGAGCAGTACTTC,CASSLIRGNEQYF
TRBJ1-6,TRBD1,TRBV19,-,TGTGCCAGTGCCGGGACAGGCTATAATTCACCCCTCCACTTT,CASAGTGYNSPLHF
TRBJ1-2,-,TRBV2,once,TGTGCCAGCAGTCGACCGGCGTCCAACTATGGCTACACCTTC,CASSRPASNYGYTF
TRBJ2-3,-,TRBV19,-,TGTGCCAGTAGTAGGATGGCTCGGGCATCTGAGGCAGATACGCAGTATTTT,CASSRMARASEADTQYF
TRBJ2-7,-,TRBV9,-,TGTGCCAGCAGCGTAGGGGGGAGCTCCTACGAGCAGTACTTC,CASSVGGSSYEQYF
TRBJ1-1,-,TRBV3-1/TRBV3-2,-,TGTGCCAGCAGTACCTGGGGAAACACTGAAGCTTTCTTT,CASSTWGNTEAFF
TRBJ1-1,-,TRBV2,-,TGTGCCACCCACTTACAGGGTCAGAACACTGAAGCTTTCTTT,CATHLQGQNTEAFF
TRBJ1-2,-,TRBV19,-,TGTGCCAGTAGTGTTGCGAGGTTCTATGGCTACACCTTC,CASSVARFYGYTF